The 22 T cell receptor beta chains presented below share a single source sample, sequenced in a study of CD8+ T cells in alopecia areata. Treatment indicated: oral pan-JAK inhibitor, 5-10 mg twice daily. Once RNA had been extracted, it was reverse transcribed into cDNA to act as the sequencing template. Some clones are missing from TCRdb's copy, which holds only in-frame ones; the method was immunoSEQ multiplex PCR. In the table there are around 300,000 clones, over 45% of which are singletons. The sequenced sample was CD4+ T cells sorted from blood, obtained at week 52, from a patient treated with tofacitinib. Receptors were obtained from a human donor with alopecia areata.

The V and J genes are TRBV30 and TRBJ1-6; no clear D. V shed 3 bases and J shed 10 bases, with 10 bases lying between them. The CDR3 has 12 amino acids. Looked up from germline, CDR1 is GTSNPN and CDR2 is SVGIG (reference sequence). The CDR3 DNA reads TGTGCCTGGAGGGGTGGTCCCTCACCCCTCCACTTT. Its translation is CAWRGGPSPLHF.

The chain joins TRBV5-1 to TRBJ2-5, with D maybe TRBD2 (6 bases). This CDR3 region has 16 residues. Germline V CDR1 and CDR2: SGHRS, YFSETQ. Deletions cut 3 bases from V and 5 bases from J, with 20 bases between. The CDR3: CASSSYPGQGGETQYF. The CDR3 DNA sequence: TGCGCCAGCAGCTCGTATCCGGGGCAGGGAGGTGAGACCCAGTACTTC.

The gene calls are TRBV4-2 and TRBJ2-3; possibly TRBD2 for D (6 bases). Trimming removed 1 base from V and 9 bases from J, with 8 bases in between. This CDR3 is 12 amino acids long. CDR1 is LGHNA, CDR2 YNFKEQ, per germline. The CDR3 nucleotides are TGTGCCAGCAGCCAAGGGGGAGGAACGCAGTATTTT. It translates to CASSQGGGTQYF.

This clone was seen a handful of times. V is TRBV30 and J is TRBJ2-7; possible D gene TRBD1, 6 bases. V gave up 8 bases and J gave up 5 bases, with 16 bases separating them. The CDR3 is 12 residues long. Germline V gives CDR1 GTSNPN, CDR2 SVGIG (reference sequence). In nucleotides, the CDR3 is TGTGCCCTAGGGCAGGGGAATAACGAGCAGTACTTC. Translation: CALGQGNNEQYF.

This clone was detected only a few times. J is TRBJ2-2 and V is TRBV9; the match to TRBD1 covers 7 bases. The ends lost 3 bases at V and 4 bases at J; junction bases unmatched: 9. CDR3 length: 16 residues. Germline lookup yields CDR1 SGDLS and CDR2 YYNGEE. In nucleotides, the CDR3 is TGTGCCAGCAGCGGCCCCCTTGACAGGGTCACCGGGGAGCTGTTTTTT. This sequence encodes CASSGPLDRVTGELFF.

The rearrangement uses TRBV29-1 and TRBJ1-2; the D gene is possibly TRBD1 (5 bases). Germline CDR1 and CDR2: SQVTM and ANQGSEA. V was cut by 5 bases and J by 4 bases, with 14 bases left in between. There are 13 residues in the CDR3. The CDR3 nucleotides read TGCAGCGTTCGGGCAGGGACTACCTATGGCTACACCTTC. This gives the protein CSVRAGTTYGYTF.

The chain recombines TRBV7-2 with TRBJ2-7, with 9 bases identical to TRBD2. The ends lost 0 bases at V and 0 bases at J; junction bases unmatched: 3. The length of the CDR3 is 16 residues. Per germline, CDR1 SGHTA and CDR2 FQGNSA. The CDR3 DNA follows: TGTGCCAGCAGCTTAGCCCGACTAGCGGCCTCCTACGAGCAGTACTTC. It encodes CASSLARLAASYEQYF.

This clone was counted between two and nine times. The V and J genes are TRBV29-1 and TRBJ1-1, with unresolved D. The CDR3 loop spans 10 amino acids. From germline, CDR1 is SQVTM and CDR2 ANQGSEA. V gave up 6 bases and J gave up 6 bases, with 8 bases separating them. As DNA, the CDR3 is TGCAGCGTACGGACCCCTGAAGCTTTCTTT. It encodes CSVRTPEAFF.

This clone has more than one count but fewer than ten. In nucleotides, the CDR3 is TGCGCCAGCAGCCGCAACGGTGGAGATACGCAGTATTTT. Protein: CASSRNGGDTQYF. This sequence joins TRBV4-3 and TRBJ2-3, with D unclear. This CDR3 is built from 13 residues. V was pared by 4 bases and J by 5 bases, with 10 bases between. Germline values: CDR1 LGHNA, CDR2 YSLEER.

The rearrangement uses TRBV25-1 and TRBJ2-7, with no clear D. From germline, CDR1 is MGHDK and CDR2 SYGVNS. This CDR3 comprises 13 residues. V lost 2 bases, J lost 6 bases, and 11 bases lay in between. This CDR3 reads CASSERALSEQYF. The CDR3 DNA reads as TGTGCCAGCAGTGAAAGGGCCTTATCCGAGCAGTACTTC.

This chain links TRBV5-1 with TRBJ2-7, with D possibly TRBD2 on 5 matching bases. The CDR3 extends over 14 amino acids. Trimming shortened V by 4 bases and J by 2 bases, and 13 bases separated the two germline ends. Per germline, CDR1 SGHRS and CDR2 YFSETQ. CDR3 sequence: CASSAGSETYEQYF. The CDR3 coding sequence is TGCGCCAGCAGCGCGGGTTCCGAAACCTACGAGCAGTACTTC.

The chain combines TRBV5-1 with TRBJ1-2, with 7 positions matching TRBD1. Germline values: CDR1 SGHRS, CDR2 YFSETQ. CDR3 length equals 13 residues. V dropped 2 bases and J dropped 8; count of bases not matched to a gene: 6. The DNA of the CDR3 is TGCGCCAGCAGCTTTCTCCAGGGGGAAGGCTACACCTTC. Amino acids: CASSFLQGEGYTF.

This chain's CDR3 is CASSSWGGTGDTGELFF. The CDR3 nucleotides are TGTGCCAGCAGCTCGTGGGGTGGGACCGGAGACACCGGGGAGCTGTTTTTT. The chain is built from TRBV13 and TRBJ2-2; D is perhaps TRBD1 or TRBD2 (5 bases each). Germline assignment: CDR1 PRHDT and CDR2 FYEKMQ (reference sequence). CDR3 length: 17 residues. Trimming left V 4 bases short and J 3 bases short, with 18 bases between.

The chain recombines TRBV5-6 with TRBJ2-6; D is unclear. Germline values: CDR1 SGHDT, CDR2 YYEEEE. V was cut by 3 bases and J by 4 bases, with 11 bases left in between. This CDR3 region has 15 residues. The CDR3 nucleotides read TGTGCCAGCAGCTCCCTCAGAACCGGGGCCAACGTCCTGACTTTC. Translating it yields CASSSLRTGANVLTF.

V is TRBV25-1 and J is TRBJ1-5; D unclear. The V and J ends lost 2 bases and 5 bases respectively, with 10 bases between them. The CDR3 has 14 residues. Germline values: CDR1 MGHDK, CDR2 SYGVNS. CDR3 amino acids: CASSEVGSHQPQHF. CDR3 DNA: TGTGCCAGCAGTGAAGTGGGGTCACATCAGCCCCAGCATTTT.

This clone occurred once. The CDR3 DNA is TGTGCCAGCAGTTACCCAAAGGGCTCTGGGGCCAACGTCCTGACTTTC. This sequence encodes CASSYPKGSGANVLTF. The chain recombines TRBV6-5 with TRBJ2-6; no clear D gene. Germline V gives CDR1 MNHEY, CDR2 SVGAGI. Between the trimmed V and J ends, which lost 2 bases and 0 bases, there was a span of 8 bases. CDR3 size: 16 residues.

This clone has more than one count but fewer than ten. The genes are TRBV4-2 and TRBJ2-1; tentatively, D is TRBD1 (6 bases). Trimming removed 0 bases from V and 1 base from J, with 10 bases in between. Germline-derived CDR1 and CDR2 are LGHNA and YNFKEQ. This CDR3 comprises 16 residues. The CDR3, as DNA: TGTGCCAGCAGCCAAGATCGGCAGGGGTCCTACAATGAGCAGTTCTTC. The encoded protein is CASSQDRQGSYNEQFF.

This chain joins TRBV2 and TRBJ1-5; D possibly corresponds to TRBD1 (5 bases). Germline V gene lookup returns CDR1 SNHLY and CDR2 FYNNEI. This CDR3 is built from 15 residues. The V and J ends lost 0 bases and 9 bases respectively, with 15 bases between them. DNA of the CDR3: TGTGCCAGCAGTGAAGCGCACGGAGGGGATGGGCCCCAGCATTTT. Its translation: CASSEAHGGDGPQHF.

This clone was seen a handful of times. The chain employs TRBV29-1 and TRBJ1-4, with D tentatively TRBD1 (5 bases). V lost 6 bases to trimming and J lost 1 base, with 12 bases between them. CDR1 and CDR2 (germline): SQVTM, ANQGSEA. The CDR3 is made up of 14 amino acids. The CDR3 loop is CSVATARTNEKLFF. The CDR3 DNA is TGCAGCGTCGCGACAGCGAGAACTAATGAAAAACTGTTTTTT.

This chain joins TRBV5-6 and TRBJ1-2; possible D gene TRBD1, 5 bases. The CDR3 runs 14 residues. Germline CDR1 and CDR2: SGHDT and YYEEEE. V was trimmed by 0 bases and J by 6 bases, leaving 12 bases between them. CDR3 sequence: CASSLGQFGHGYTF. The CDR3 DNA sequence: TGTGCCAGCAGCTTGGGACAGTTTGGGCATGGCTACACCTTC.

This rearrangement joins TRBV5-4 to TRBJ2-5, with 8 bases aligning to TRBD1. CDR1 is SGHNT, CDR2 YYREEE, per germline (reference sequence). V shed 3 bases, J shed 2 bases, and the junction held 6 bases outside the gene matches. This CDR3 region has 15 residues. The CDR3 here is CASSWDRSGQETQYF. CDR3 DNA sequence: TGTGCCAGCAGCTGGGACAGGTCAGGGCAAGAGACCCAGTACTTC. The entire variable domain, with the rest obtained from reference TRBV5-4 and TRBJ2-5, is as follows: ETGVTQSPTHLIKTRGQQVTLRCSSQSGHNTVSWYQQALGQGPQFIFQYYREEENGRGNFPPRFSGLQFPNYSSELNVNALELDDSALYLCASSWDRSGQETQYFGPGTRLLVL.

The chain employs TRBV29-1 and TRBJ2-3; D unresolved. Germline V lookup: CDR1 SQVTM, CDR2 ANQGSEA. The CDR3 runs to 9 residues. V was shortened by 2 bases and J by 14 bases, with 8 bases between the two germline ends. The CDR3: CSVELDPYF. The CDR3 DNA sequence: TGCAGCGTTGAACTAGATCCGTATTTT.